The source of this T cell receptor (beta chain) is a study of T cell responses to AZD1222 COVID-19 vaccine. Using immunoSEQ multiplex PCR, the repertoire was profiled, and TCRdb retains in-frame clones only, with some absent. This table holds about 160,000 clones, roughly nine tenths found once. Points on this clone: The antigen is undetermined.

Germline V gives CDR1 SGHRS, CDR2 YFSETQ. V was shortened by 6 bases and J by 1 base, with 13 bases between the two germline ends. The CDR3 is 14 residues long. Study-wide findings and caveats: Reportedly, nearly half of unique spike TCRs recognized epitopes outside B.1.351/B.1.1.7 mutations.

The sequence came from an adult who received the AZD1222 COVID-19 vaccine. V is TRBV5-1 and J is TRBJ1-1; the D is unclear. The sequences come from peripheral blood, collected 28 days after the second AZD1222 dose. The CDR3 DNA reads as TGCGCCAGCATAATAGGGTCCGGGAACACTGAAGCTTTCTTT. This gives the protein CASIIGSGNTEAFF.